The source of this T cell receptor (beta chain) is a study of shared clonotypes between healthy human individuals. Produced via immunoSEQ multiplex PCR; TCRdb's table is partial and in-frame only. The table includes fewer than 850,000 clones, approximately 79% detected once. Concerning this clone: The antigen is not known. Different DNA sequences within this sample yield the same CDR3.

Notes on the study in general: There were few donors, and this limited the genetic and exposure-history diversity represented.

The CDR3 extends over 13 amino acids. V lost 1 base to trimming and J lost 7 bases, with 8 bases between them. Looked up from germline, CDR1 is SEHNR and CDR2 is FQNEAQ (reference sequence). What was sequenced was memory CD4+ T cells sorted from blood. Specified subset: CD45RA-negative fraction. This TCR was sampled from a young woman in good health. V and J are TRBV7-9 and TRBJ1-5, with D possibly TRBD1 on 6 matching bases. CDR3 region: CASSLGGRQPQHF. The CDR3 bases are TGTGCCAGCAGCTTAGGGGGGCGGCAGCCCCAGCATTTT.